This entry lists 27 T cell receptor beta chains sequenced from one sample in a study of cytotoxic CD8 clonotypes in ibrutinib-treated CLL. Libraries were prepared by immunoSEQ multiplex PCR; TCRdb keeps only in-frame clonotypes and omits some of them. The sample lists 250,000 to 350,000 clones; about 72% were seen once. Source: PBMCs, taken at disease progression, from a patient treated with ibrutinib. These receptors all come from a human donor with chronic lymphocytic leukemia.

J is TRBJ1-3 and V is TRBV18; perhaps TRBD1 as D (6 bases). The V end was cut by 5 bases, the J end by 0 bases, with 14 bases between. CDR1 and CDR2 from the germline V gene are KGHSH and LQKENI. The length of the CDR3 is 16 residues. The CDR3 nucleotides read TGTGCCAGCTCAGCAGGACAGCCAGCCTCTGGAAACACCATATATTTT. It yields the protein CASSAGQPASGNTIYF. Drawing the rest from reference TRBV18 and TRBJ1-3, the complete variable domain is NAGVMQNPRHLVRRRGQEARLRCSPMKGHSHVYWYRQLPEEGLKFMVYLQKENIIDESGMPKERFSAEFPKEGPSILRIQQVVRGDSAAYFCASSAGQPASGNTIYFGEGSWLTVV.

This clone has just a few counts. The chain joins TRBV9 to TRBJ2-1; weak D call: TRBD2 (7 bases). This CDR3 comprises 11 residues. The V gene's germline CDR1 is SGDLS and CDR2 YYNGEE. V gave up 7 bases and J gave up 7 bases, with 9 bases separating them. The CDR3 DNA is TGTGCCAGCGGGAGGGGGAATGAGCAGTTCTTC. It yields the protein CASGRGNEQFF. Filled out from reference TRBV9 and TRBJ2-1, the complete variable domain reads DSGVTQTPKHLITATGQRVTLRCSPRSGDLSVYWYQQSLDQGLQFLIQYYNGEERAKGNILERFSAQQFPDLHSELNLSSLELGDSALYFCASGRGNEQFFGPGTRLTVL.

This clone was detected only a few times. CDR3 nucleotide sequence: TGTGCCAGCAGCGTCAGGGGGGGTACGCAGTATTTT. The encoded protein is CASSVRGGTQYF. The chain couples TRBV9 to TRBJ2-3; D may correspond to TRBD1 or TRBD2 (7 bases each). V was pared by 2 bases and J by 8 bases, with 9 bases between. This CDR3 comprises 12 residues. Germline V CDR1 and CDR2: SGDLS, YYNGEE. Drawing the rest from reference TRBV9 and TRBJ2-3, the complete variable domain is DSGVTQTPKHLITATGQRVTLRCSPRSGDLSVYWYQQSLDQGLQFLIQYYNGEERAKGNILERFSAQQFPDLHSELNLSSLELGDSALYFCASSVRGGTQYFGPGTRLTVL.

The DNA of the CDR3 is TGCGCCAGCCGGGGGGTCCTCTCAGAGACCCAGTACTTC. This gives the protein CASRGVLSETQYF. V gene TRBV5-1 combines with J gene TRBJ2-5, with 7 nucleotides matching TRBD2. CDR3 length: 13 residues. V was clipped by 7 bases and J by 4 bases; unmatched bases: 7. CDR1 and CDR2 from the germline V gene are SGHRS and YFSETQ.

The rearrangement links TRBV6-5 to TRBJ2-1, with D perhaps TRBD1 or TRBD2 (7 bases each). The germline V and J ends were trimmed by 2 bases and 6 bases, with 17 bases remaining between them. This CDR3 is built from 16 residues. Per the germline V gene, CDR1 is MNHEY and CDR2 is SVGAGI. CDR3 region: CASSYVLRGRVNEQFF. The CDR3 nucleotides are TGTGCCAGCAGTTACGTACTCAGGGGGAGGGTCAATGAGCAGTTCTTC.

The V call is TRBV19, the J call TRBJ2-7; TRBD1 agrees at 8 bases. Germline CDR1 reads LNHDA; CDR2 reads SQIVND (reference sequence). V shed 1 base, J shed 5 bases, and the junction held 7 bases outside the gene matches. CDR3 length equals 15 residues. The chain's CDR3 is CASSIGQGLHHEQYF. The CDR3 DNA sequence: TGTGCCAGTAGTATAGGACAGGGGCTGCATCACGAGCAGTACTTC.

This chain connects TRBV9 to TRBJ1-2; TRBD1 matches at 10 bases. This CDR3 is built from 15 residues. The V segment lost 0 bases and the J segment 8 bases; nucleotides outside the gene matches: 7. Germline V CDR1 and CDR2: SGDLS, YYNGEE. Written as DNA, the CDR3 is TGTGCCAGCAGCGTAGTGACAGGGGGCCGATCCGGCTACACCTTC. Translated: CASSVVTGGRSGYTF.

This rearrangement joins TRBV18 to TRBJ2-7, with TRBD1 identical over 7 bases. After removal of 6 bases from V and 3 bases from J, the junction contained 8 bases not matched to a gene. CDR1 and CDR2 (germline): KGHSH, LQKENI. This CDR3 is built from 14 residues. The CDR3 nucleotides are TGTGCCAGCTCCATGAGACAGGGAAACTACGAGCAGTACTTC. Residues: CASSMRQGNYEQYF.

This sequence joins TRBV18 and TRBJ2-7; 7 bases are shared with TRBD1. Germline V gives CDR1 KGHSH, CDR2 LQKENI. V lost 3 bases, J lost 3 bases, and 2 bases stayed unmatched. This CDR3 region has 13 residues. The CDR3 spells CASSPTGDYEQYF. The CDR3 bases are TGTGCCAGCTCACCTACAGGGGACTACGAGCAGTACTTC.

J is TRBJ2-3 and V is TRBV29-1, with 13 bases lining up with TRBD2. Germline V CDR1 and CDR2: SQVTM, ANQGSEA. The V segment lost 1 base and the J segment 7 bases; nucleotides outside the gene matches: 5. The CDR3 runs to 15 residues. The chain's CDR3 is CSVEGTSGSVNTQYF. Written as DNA, the CDR3 is TGCAGCGTTGAAGGGACTAGCGGGAGCGTAAATACGCAGTATTTT.

The CDR3 spells CASKGTGATYEQYF. The CDR3, as DNA: TGTGCCAGCAAAGGAACAGGAGCTACCTACGAGCAGTACTTC. The rearrangement joins TRBV2 to TRBJ2-7; possibly TRBD1 for D (5 bases). There are 14 residues in the CDR3. Trimming shortened V by 7 bases and J by 2 bases, and 15 bases separated the two germline ends. Germline CDR1 reads SNHLY; CDR2 reads FYNNEI.

The rearrangement links TRBV4-3 to TRBJ2-2, with 11 bases that match TRBD2. Germline V gene sequence: CDR1 LGHNA, CDR2 YSLEER. This CDR3 comprises 17 residues. V lost 5 bases to trimming and J lost 3 bases; unmatched junction nucleotides: 8. CDR3 protein: CASSTATSGSHTGELFF. The DNA of the CDR3 is TGCGCCAGCAGCACCGCCACTAGCGGGAGTCACACCGGGGAGCTGTTTTTT.

The chain recombines TRBV4-1 with TRBJ2-7; D remains unclear. This CDR3 is built from 16 residues. Trimming shortened V by 0 bases and J by 6 bases, and 18 bases separated the two germline ends. Per the germline V gene, CDR1 is MGHRA and CDR2 is YSYEKL. The CDR3 bases are TGCGCCAGCAGCCAAGACAGACCCGGGCTAGTCGGCGAGCAGTACTTC. Translation gives CASSQDRPGLVGEQYF.

The chain joins TRBV28 to TRBJ2-7, with 7 bases aligning to TRBD2. The germline V gene encodes CDR1 MDHEN and CDR2 SYDVKM. The CDR3 runs 16 residues. V was clipped by 4 bases and J by 0 bases; unmatched bases: 9. The CDR3: CASSSASSGPSYEQYF. The CDR3 bases are TGTGCCAGCAGTTCCGCGTCTAGCGGCCCCTCCTACGAGCAGTACTTC.

This chain uses TRBV4-2 with TRBJ2-3; D may be TRBD2 (5 bases). Germline values: CDR1 LGHNA, CDR2 YNFKEQ. The V end lost 1 base, the J end lost 2 bases, and 10 bases lay between the germline ends. The CDR3 covers 15 residues. This CDR3 is CASSQAGLYTDTQYF. The CDR3 DNA reads as TGTGCCAGCAGCCAAGCAGGACTTTACACAGATACGCAGTATTTT.

The J gene is TRBJ2-5, the V gene TRBV5-5; TRBD1 matches at 8 bases. Unmatched junction bases numbered 18, after V lost 1 base and J lost 7 bases. The germline gives CDR1 SGHKS, CDR2 YYEKEE (reference sequence). The CDR3 runs to 18 residues. The CDR3 region is CASSLRKAGGVSRVTQYF. The CDR3 nucleotides read TGTGCCAGCAGCTTGCGTAAGGCAGGGGGCGTTTCGAGGGTGACCCAGTACTTC.

The J gene is TRBJ1-1, the V gene TRBV6-1; D call uncertain. Per germline, CDR1 MNHNS and CDR2 SASEGT. Trimming took off 6 bases at V and 5 bases at J, with 19 bases between the two ends. The CDR3 extends over 15 amino acids. This CDR3 is CASRAVVKGWTEAFF. The CDR3 DNA follows: TGTGCCAGCAGGGCGGTGGTAAAGGGTTGGACTGAAGCTTTCTTT.

V and J are TRBV15 and TRBJ1-3; no clear D. V gave up 3 bases and J gave up 0 bases, with 12 bases separating them. This CDR3 comprises 16 residues. Germline values: CDR1 LNHNV, CDR2 YYDKDF (reference sequence). The CDR3 DNA sequence: TGTGCCACCAGCAGGATTCTGGGGTACTCTGGAAACACCATATATTTT. Amino acid sequence: CATSRILGYSGNTIYF.

V is TRBV6-6 and J is TRBJ1-2; tentatively, D is TRBD1 (5 bases). Trimming pared 6 bases from V and 3 bases from J, leaving 14 bases between. Germline V gives CDR1 MNHNY, CDR2 SVGAGI (reference sequence). The CDR3 has 14 amino acids. CDR3 DNA sequence: TGTGCCAGCAGCCGATCAGACAGTTACTATGGCTACACCTTC. The encoded protein is CASSRSDSYYGYTF.

The chain has TRBV9 and TRBJ1-1, with D unclear. The V and J ends lost 0 bases and 8 bases respectively, with 8 bases between them. The CDR3 spans 12 residues. In germline, CDR1 is SGDLS, CDR2 YYNGEE. CDR3 loop: CASSVGGREAFF. In nucleotides, the CDR3 is TGTGCCAGCAGCGTAGGCGGGCGAGAAGCTTTCTTT.

V is TRBV6-1 and J is TRBJ1-2; D not certain. Trimming left V 7 bases short and J 0 bases short, with 15 bases between. CDR1 and CDR2 from the germline V gene are MNHNS and SASEGT. The CDR3 covers 15 residues. CDR3 bases: TGTGCCAGCACCCTGGTGGTGGGCTCTAACTATGGCTACACCTTC. Encoded protein: CASTLVVGSNYGYTF.

The rearrangement joins TRBV9 to TRBJ2-7; 9 positions match TRBD2. CDR3 length: 14 residues. The germline V gene encodes CDR1 SGDLS and CDR2 YYNGEE. The V and J ends lost 2 bases and 4 bases, in that order; junction bases with no gene match: 4. The CDR3 region has the DNA TGTGCCAGCAGCGTCGGACTAGCGTTTTACGAGCAGTACTTC. Translation: CASSVGLAFYEQYF.

V is TRBV5-1 and J is TRBJ2-2, with 11 bases matching TRBD2. With V trimmed by 0 bases and J by 5 bases, 3 bases remained unmatched. Germline V lookup: CDR1 SGHRS, CDR2 YFSETQ. This CDR3 has 16 residues. The CDR3 nucleotides read TGCGCCAGCAGCTTGGTCCTAGCGGGGGGTACCGGGGAGCTGTTTTTT. It yields the protein CASSLVLAGGTGELFF.

In its sample, this clone was seen a few times. This chain connects TRBV2 to TRBJ2-5, with 9 bases fitting TRBD2. Trimming removed 9 bases from V and 5 bases from J; junction bases left unmatched: 4. The CDR3 consists of 12 residues. Germline-derived CDR1 and CDR2 are SNHLY and FYNNEI. CDR3 in amino acids: CASSLAGETQYF. The CDR3 region has the DNA TGTGCCAGTTCCCTAGCGGGGGAGACCCAGTACTTC.

The chain joins TRBV7-9 to TRBJ2-7; no definite D call. CDR3 size: 12 residues. The germline gives CDR1 SEHNR, CDR2 FQNEAQ (reference sequence). The V end was cut by 6 bases, the J end by 2 bases, with 8 bases between. The CDR3 bases are TGTGCCAGCAGGGGTCAGACCTACGAGCAGTACTTC. Amino acid sequence: CASRGQTYEQYF.

This chain connects TRBV14 to TRBJ1-2; D ambiguous. The V end lost 4 bases, the J end lost 4 bases, and 7 bases lay between the germline ends. This CDR3 has 12 residues. Per germline, CDR1 SGHDN and CDR2 FVKESK. CDR3 region: CASSPTFYGYTF. CDR3 DNA: TGTGCCAGCAGCCCGACATTCTATGGCTACACCTTC.

As regards this clone: The junction departs from germline at one end; a sequencing error may be responsible. The chain is built from TRBV6-5 and TRBJ2-7; D might be TRBD1 (5 bases). The CDR3 extends over 11 amino acids. CDR1 MNHEY and CDR2 SVGAGI come from the germline V gene. CDR3 sequence: CASSHPFRVDF. Written as DNA, the CDR3 is TGTGCCAGCAGCCACCCCTTCAGGGTCGACTTC.